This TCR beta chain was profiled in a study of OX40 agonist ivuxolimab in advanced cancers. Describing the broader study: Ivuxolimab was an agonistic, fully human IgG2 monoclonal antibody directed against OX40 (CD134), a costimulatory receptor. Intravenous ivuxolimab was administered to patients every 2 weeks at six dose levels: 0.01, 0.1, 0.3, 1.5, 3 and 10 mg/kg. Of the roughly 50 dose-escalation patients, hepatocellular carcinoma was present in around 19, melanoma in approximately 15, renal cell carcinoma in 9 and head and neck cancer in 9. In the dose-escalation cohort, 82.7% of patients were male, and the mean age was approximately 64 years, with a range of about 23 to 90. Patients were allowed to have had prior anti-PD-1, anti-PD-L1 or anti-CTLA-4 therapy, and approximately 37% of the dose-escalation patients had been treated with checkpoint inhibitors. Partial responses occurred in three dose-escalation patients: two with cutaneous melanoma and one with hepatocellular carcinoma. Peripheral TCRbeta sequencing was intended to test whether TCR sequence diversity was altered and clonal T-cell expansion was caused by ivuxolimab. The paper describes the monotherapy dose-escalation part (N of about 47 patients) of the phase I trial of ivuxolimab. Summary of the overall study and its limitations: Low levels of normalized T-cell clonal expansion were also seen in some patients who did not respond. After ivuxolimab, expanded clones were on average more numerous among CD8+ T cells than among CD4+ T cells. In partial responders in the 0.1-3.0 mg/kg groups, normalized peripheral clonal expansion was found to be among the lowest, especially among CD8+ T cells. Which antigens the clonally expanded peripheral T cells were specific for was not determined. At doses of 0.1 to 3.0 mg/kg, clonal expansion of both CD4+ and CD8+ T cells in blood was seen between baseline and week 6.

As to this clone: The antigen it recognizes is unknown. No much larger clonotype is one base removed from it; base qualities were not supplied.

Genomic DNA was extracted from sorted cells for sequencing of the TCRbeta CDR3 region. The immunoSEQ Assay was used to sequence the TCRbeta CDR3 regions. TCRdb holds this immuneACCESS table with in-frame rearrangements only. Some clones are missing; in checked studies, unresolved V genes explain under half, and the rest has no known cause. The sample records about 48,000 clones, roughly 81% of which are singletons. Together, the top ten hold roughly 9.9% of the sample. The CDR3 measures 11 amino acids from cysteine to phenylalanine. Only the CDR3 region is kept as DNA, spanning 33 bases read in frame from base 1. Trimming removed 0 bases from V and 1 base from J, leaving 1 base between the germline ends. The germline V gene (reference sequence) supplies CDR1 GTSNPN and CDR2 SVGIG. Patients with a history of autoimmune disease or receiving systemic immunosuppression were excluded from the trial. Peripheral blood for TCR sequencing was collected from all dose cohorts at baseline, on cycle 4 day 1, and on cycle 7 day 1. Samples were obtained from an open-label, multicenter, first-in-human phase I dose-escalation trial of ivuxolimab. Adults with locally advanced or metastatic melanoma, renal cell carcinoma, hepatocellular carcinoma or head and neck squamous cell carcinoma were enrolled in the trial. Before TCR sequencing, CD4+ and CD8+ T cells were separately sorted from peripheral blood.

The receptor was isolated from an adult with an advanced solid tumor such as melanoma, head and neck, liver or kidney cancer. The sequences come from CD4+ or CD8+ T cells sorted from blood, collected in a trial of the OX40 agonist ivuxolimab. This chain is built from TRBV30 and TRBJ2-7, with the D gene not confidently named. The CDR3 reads CAWSVSYEQYF. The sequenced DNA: TGTGCCTGGAGTGTATCCTACGAGCAGTACTTC.